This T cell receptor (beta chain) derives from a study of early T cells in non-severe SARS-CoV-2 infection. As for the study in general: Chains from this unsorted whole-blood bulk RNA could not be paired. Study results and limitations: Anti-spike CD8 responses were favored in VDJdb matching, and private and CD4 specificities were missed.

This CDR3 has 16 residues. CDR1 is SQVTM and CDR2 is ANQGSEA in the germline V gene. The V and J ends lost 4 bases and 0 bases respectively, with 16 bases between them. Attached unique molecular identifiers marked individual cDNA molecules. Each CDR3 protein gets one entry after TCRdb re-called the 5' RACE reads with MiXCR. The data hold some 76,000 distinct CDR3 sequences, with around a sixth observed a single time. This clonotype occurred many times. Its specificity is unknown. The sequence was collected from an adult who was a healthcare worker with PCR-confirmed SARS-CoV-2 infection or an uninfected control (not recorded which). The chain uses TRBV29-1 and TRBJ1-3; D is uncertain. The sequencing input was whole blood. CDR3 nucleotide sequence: TGCAGCGTTGTCCCACCCTACGAAGTCTCTGGAAACACCATATATTTT. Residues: CSVVPPYEVSGNTIYF. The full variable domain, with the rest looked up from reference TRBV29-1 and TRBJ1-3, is SAVISQKPSRDICQRGTSLTIQCQVDSQVTMMFWYRQQPGQSLTLIATANQGSEATYESGFVIDKFPISRPNLTFSTLTVSNMSPEDSSIYLCSVVPPYEVSGNTIYFGEGSWLTVV.